The next 17 T cell receptor beta chains were all read from a single sample in a study of cytomegalovirus exposure and HLA in healthy donors (dated by TCRdb to the late 2010s). The receptor library was made with the immunoSEQ multiplex PCR assay. For the multiplex PCR, a mixture combining 60 forward primers for TCR Vbeta segments and 13 reverse primers for TCR Jbeta segments was used. This is the immuneACCESS table as TCRdb keeps it, with only in-frame sequences that have V and J called. A part of the clones is gone; compared with another copy, unresolved V genes explain less than half, and the rest is unexplained. In this sample the table shows some 150,000 clones, roughly three quarters of which occur a single time. Roughly 9% of the sample goes to the ten largest clones. The sequencing input was PBMCs. These receptors came from a man aged 18-30 years in good health and CMV-seropositive.

The chain has TRBV6-5 and TRBJ1-1; 9 bases agree with TRBD1. Unmatched junction bases numbered 7, after V lost 0 bases and J lost 5 bases. CDR1 and CDR2 (germline): MNHEY, SVGAGI. This CDR3 is 16 amino acids long. Here the CDR3 DNA reads TGTGCCAGCAGTTACTCGGGACAGGGAGGTGAGACTGAAGCTTTCTTT. As protein: CASSYSGQGGETEAFF.

This rearrangement joins TRBV4-2 to TRBJ1-5; D is undetermined. Germline assignment: CDR1 LGHNA and CDR2 YNFKEQ. V was pared by 1 base and J by 5 bases, with 12 bases between. This CDR3 spans 15 amino acids. CDR3 DNA: TGTGCCAGCAGCCAAGGGGATTTAGCGGATCAGCCCCAGCATTTT. As protein: CASSQGDLADQPQHF.

Here the CDR3 DNA reads TGTGCCAGCAGCCCTCACACGAATCAGCCCCAGCATTTT. This codes for CASSPHTNQPQHF. The rearrangement links TRBV7-2 to TRBJ1-5; D gene uncertain. Deletions cut 5 bases from V and 4 bases from J, with 9 bases between. Germline values: CDR1 SGHTA, CDR2 FQGNSA. The CDR3 consists of 13 residues.

The chain links TRBV7-2 to TRBJ1-4; possibly TRBD1 for D (6 bases). Per the germline V gene, CDR1 is SGHTA and CDR2 is FQGNSA. The CDR3 contains 16 residues. The V and J ends lost 3 bases and 5 bases respectively, with 16 bases between them. Written as DNA, the CDR3 is TGTGCCAGCAGCTTGGGCAGGGGCAAGGGGAATGAAAAACTGTTTTTT. Amino acids: CASSLGRGKGNEKLFF.

Here the CDR3 reads CASSGTSGTVNYGYTF. Written as DNA, the CDR3 is TGTGCCAGCAGTGGAACTTCCGGGACAGTTAACTATGGCTACACCTTC. J is TRBJ1-2 and V is TRBV6-1, with 7 bases aligning to TRBD1. This CDR3 is 16 amino acids long. V gave up 4 bases and J gave up 1 base; unmatched junction bases: 9. The germline V gene encodes CDR1 MNHNS and CDR2 SASEGT.

The chain joins TRBV7-2 to TRBJ2-1, with D uncertain. This CDR3 contains 11 residues. Germline V gives CDR1 SGHTA, CDR2 FQGNSA. Between the trimmed V and J ends, which lost 5 bases and 7 bases, there was a span of 6 bases. The DNA of the CDR3 is TGTGCCAGCAGCCGAGCGAATGAGCAGTTCTTC. It specifies CASSRANEQFF. The full variable domain, in which reference TRBV7-2 and TRBJ2-1 provide the parts outside the CDR3, is GAGVSQSPSNKVTEKGKDVELRCDPISGHTALYWYRQSLGQGLEFLIYFQGNSAPDKSGLPSDRFSAERTGGSVSTLTIQRTQQEDSAVYLCASSRANEQFFGPGTRLTVL.

The rearrangement joins TRBV9 to TRBJ2-3; the D is unclear. CDR3 length: 12 residues. V gave up 10 bases and J gave up 2 bases, with 11 bases separating them. Germline lookup yields CDR1 SGDLS and CDR2 YYNGEE. The CDR3 reads CAGGRVTDTQYF. As DNA, the CDR3 is TGTGCCGGCGGCCGAGTCACAGATACGCAGTATTTT.

CDR3: CATSREYRANTGELFF. CDR3 nucleotide sequence: TGTGCCACCAGCAGAGAGTACAGGGCGAACACCGGGGAGCTGTTTTTT. The gene calls are TRBV15 and TRBJ2-2; TRBD1 might be the D (6 bases). Germline loops: CDR1 LNHNV, CDR2 YYDKDF (reference sequence). The V end was cut by 0 bases, the J end by 0 bases, with 8 bases between. The CDR3 runs 16 residues.

V is TRBV29-1 and J is TRBJ1-1; no clear D gene. Germline CDR1 is SQVTM and CDR2 is ANQGSEA. V lost 6 bases, J lost 8 bases, and 19 bases lay in between. The length of the CDR3 is 13 residues. CDR3 sequence (DNA): TGCAGCGTCAGCTCGGGGAGGTCCTTGGAAGCTTTCTTT. It codes for CSVSSGRSLEAFF. Filled out from reference TRBV29-1 and TRBJ1-1, the complete variable domain reads SAVISQKPSRDICQRGTSLTIQCQVDSQVTMMFWYRQQPGQSLTLIATANQGSEATYESGFVIDKFPISRPNLTFSTLTVSNMSPEDSSIYLCSVSSGRSLEAFFGQGTRLTVV.

This clone was observed a handful of times. The chain is built from TRBV5-1 and TRBJ2-3, with D perhaps TRBD2 (6 bases). Germline V gene lookup returns CDR1 SGHRS and CDR2 YFSETQ. V lost 2 bases and J lost 1, with 11 bases in between. The CDR3 is 15 residues long. The CDR3 DNA reads as TGCGCCAGCAGCTTTGGAGGGCCCGGCACAGATACGCAGTATTTT. Translating it yields CASSFGGPGTDTQYF.

The chain recombines TRBV5-1 with TRBJ2-1; 9 bases are shared with TRBD2. CDR1 and CDR2 from the germline V gene are SGHRS and YFSETQ. CDR3 length equals 14 residues. The V and J ends lost 6 bases and 7 bases, in that order; junction bases with no gene match: 8. The CDR3 DNA is TGCGCCAGCACCATGGCGGGAGGGGGTAATGAGCAGTTCTTC. Its protein product is CASTMAGGGNEQFF.

This chain links TRBV21-1 with TRBJ2-7; TRBD1 reflects the table's D call only, with no check against the DNA. TRBV21-1 is classified as a pseudogene. The CDR3 consists of 15 residues. This chain's CDR3 is CASSKTDRPAYEQYF. CDR3 nucleotides: TGTGCCAGCAGCAAAACGGACAGACCAGCCTACGAGCAGTACTTC.

The chain joins TRBV2 to TRBJ2-2; 10 nucleotides match TRBD1. This CDR3 region has 15 residues. V lost 5 bases and J lost 5; bases outside the gene matches: 5. CDR1 is SNHLY and CDR2 is FYNNEI in the germline V gene. CDR3 DNA sequence: TGTGCCAGCAGTACGGGACAGGGGAAGACCGGGGAGCTGTTTTTT. Translating gives CASSTGQGKTGELFF.

The chain carries TRBV19 and TRBJ2-1; D gene ambiguous. From germline, CDR1 is LNHDA and CDR2 SQIVND (reference sequence). CDR3 length: 15 amino acids. Trimming removed 5 bases at V and 0 bases at J, with 11 bases between. The DNA for the CDR3 is TGTGCCAGTAGTTTGGTCCGGAGCTCCTACAATGAGCAGTTCTTC. Amino acids: CASSLVRSSYNEQFF.

This clone appeared a few times. This chain connects TRBV29-1 to TRBJ2-7; TRBD1 is a possible D gene (6 bases). The CDR3 sequence is 12 residues long. The V gene's germline CDR1 is SQVTM and CDR2 ANQGSEA. The germline V and J ends were trimmed by 3 bases and 7 bases, with 13 bases remaining between them. CDR3 sequence (DNA): TGCAGCGTTGAGGCAGGGGTGGGTGAGCAGTACTTC. Its protein is CSVEAGVGEQYF.

The chain links TRBV2 to TRBJ1-5; the D gene is possibly TRBD1 (5 bases). Trimming cost V 7 bases and J 5 bases, with 12 bases left between them. CDR3 length: 13 residues. Germline V gene lookup returns CDR1 SNHLY and CDR2 FYNNEI. The CDR3 region is CASTLDRYQPQHF. CDR3 sequence (DNA): TGTGCCAGCACCCTCGACAGATATCAGCCCCAGCATTTT.

V usage is TRBV9 and J usage is TRBJ2-2; 7 bases match TRBD1. Germline CDR1 SGDLS, CDR2 YYNGEE. This CDR3 has 15 residues. The V segment lost 4 bases and the J segment 5 bases; nucleotides outside the gene matches: 8. The CDR3 DNA is TGTGCCAGCAGCTTACAGGGGTGGGGAACCGGGGAGCTGTTTTTT. Translating it yields CASSLQGWGTGELFF.